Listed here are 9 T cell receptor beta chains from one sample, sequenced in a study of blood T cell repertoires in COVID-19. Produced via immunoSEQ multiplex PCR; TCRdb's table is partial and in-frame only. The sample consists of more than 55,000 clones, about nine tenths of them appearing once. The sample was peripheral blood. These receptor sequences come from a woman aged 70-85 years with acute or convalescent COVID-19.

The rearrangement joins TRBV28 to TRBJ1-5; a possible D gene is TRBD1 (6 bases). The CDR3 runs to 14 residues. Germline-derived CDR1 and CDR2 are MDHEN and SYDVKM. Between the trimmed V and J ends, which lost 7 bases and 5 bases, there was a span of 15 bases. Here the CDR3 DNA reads TGTGCCAGCACCCCCTGGCAGGGGTATCAGCCCCAGCATTTT. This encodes CASTPWQGYQPQHF.

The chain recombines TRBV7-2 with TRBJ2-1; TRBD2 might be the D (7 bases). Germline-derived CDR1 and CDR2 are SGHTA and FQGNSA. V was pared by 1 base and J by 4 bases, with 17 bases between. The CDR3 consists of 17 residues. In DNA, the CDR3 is TGTGCCAGCAGCTTAGGAGTCGGGCGGGGGCTGTACAATGAGCAGTTCTTC. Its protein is CASSLGVGRGLYNEQFF.

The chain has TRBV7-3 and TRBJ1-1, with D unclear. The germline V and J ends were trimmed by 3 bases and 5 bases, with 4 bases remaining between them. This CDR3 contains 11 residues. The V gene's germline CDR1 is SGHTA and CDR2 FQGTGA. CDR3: CASSFLTEAFF. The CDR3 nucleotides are TGTGCCAGCAGCTTCTTAACTGAAGCTTTCTTT. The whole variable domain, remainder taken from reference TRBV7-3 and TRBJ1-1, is GAGVSQTPSNKVTEKGKYVELRCDPISGHTALYWYRQSLGQGPEFLIYFQGTGAADDSGLPNDRFFAVRPEGSVSTLKIQRTERGDSAVYLCASSFLTEAFFGQGTRLTVV.

The CDR3 loop reads CASSLGGLFTDEQYF. The DNA for the CDR3 is TGCGCCAGCAGCTTGGGGGGACTCTTCACGGACGAGCAGTACTTC. The rearrangement joins TRBV5-1 to TRBJ2-7; the D gene is possibly TRBD2 (6 bases). Looked up from germline, CDR1 is SGHRS and CDR2 is YFSETQ. The V gene lost 0 bases and the J gene lost 5 bases, with 15 bases spanning the gap. CDR3 length equals 15 residues. The whole variable domain, filled in from reference TRBV5-1 and TRBJ2-7, reads KAGVTQTPRYLIKTRGQQVTLSCSPISGHRSVSWYQQTPGQGLQFLFEYFSETQRNKGNFPGRFSGRQFSNSRSEMNVSTLELGDSALYLCASSLGGLFTDEQYFGPGTRLTVT.

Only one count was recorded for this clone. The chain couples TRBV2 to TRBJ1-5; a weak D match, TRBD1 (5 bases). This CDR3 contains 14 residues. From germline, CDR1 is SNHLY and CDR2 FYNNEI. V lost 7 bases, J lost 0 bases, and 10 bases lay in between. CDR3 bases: TGTGCCAGCAATGGACACAATAGCAATCAGCCCCAGCATTTT. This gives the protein CASNGHNSNQPQHF.

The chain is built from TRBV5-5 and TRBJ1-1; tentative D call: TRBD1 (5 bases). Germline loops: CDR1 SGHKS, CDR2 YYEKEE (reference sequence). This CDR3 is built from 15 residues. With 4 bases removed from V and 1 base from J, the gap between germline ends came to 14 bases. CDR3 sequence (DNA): TGTGCCAGCAGCGGGTGGGGCACCTCGAACACTGAAGCTTTCTTT. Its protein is CASSGWGTSNTEAFF. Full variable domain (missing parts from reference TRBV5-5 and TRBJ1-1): DAGVTQSPTHLIKTRGQQVTLRCSPISGHKSVSWYQQVLGQGPQFIFQYYEKEERGRGNFPDRFSARQFPNYSSELNVNALLLGDSALYLCASSGWGTSNTEAFFGQGTRLTVV.

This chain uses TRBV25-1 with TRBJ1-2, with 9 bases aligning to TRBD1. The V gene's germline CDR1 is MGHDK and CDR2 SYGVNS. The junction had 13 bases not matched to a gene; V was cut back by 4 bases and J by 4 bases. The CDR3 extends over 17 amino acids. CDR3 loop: CASSVSSWTGVAYGYTF. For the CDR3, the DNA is TGTGCCAGCAGTGTCTCCTCTTGGACAGGGGTTGCCTATGGCTACACCTTC.

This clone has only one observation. CDR3 amino acids: CASSVAGDQETQYF. CDR3 in DNA: TGTGCCAGCAGCGTAGCCGGGGACCAAGAGACCCAGTACTTC. The V gene is TRBV9, the J gene TRBJ2-5, with D perhaps matching TRBD2 (5 bases). The CDR3 sequence is 14 residues long. CDR1 SGDLS and CDR2 YYNGEE come from the germline V gene. V lost 0 bases and J lost 0, with 6 bases in between.

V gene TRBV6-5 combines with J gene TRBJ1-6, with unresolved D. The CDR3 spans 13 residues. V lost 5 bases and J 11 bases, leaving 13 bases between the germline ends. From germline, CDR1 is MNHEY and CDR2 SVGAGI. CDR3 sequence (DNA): TGTGCCAGCAGTCCACGAACGGAGACACCCCTCCACTTT. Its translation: CASSPRTETPLHF.